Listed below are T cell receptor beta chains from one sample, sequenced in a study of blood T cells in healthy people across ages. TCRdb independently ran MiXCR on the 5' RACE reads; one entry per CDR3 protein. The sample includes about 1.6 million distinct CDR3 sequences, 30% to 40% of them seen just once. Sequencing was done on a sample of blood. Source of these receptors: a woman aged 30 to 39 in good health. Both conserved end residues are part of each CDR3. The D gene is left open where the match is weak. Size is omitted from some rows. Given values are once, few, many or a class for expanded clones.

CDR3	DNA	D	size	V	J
CASMDRVPEQFF	TGTGCCAGCATGGACAGGGTTCCTGAGCAGTTCTTC	TRBD1	-	TRBV12-3/TRBV12-4	TRBJ2-1
CASRWGTAASYEQYF	TGTGCCAGCAGGTGGGGGACCGCGGCGTCCTACGAGCAGTACTTC	-	-	TRBV2	TRBJ2-7
CASSQVVEFNEQFF	TGCGCCAGCAGCCAAGTGGTAGAGTTCAATGAGCAGTTCTTC	-	many	TRBV4-1	TRBJ2-1
CASSLDGQGRNYGYTF	TGTGCCAGCAGCTTGGATGGGCAGGGTAGAAACTATGGCTACACCTTC	-	-	TRBV5-6	TRBJ1-2
CASPTGPSITGELFF	TGTGCCAGCCCGACCGGCCCCTCAATTACCGGGGAGCTGTTTTTT	-	-	TRBV2	TRBJ2-2
CASSLSRYTDTQYF	TGTGCCAGCAGCTTATCCAGATACACAGATACGCAGTATTTT	-	few	TRBV7-2	TRBJ2-3
CASSSVAGNAYEQYF	TGTGCCAGCAGCTCCGTAGCGGGGAACGCCTACGAGCAGTACTTC	TRBD2	few	TRBV7-9	TRBJ2-7
CASSVGDGYGYTF	TGTGCCAGCAGCGTCGGGGATGGGTATGGCTACACCTTC	-	many	TRBV9	TRBJ1-2
CASSTENTDTQYF	TGTGCCAGCAGTACGGAGAACACAGATACGCAGTATTTT	-	many	TRBV5-5	TRBJ2-3
CSGGQGIYEQYF	TGCAGCGGCGGACAGGGGATCTACGAGCAGTACTTC	TRBD1	many	TRBV29-1	TRBJ2-7
CAGSLEASGGSNEQFF	TGTGCCGGCAGCTTAGAGGCTAGCGGGGGCTCTAATGAGCAGTTCTTC	TRBD2	-	TRBV7-6	TRBJ2-1
CASSFGTGLIAGELFF	TGTGCCAGCAGTTTTGGGACAGGGTTGATCGCCGGGGAGCTGTTTTTT	TRBD1	-	TRBV12-3/TRBV12-4	TRBJ2-2
CASSYVGGYGYTF	TGTGCCAGCAGTTACGTCGGGGGCTATGGCTACACCTTC	-	-	TRBV6-6	TRBJ1-2
CSASRPGKGLEQFF	TGCAGTGCTAGTCGGCCAGGGAAAGGGCTTGAGCAGTTCTTC	-	few	TRBV20-1	TRBJ2-1
CASSKGLAGPAGETQYF	TGTGCCAGCAGCAAGGGACTAGCGGGACCGGCGGGAGAGACCCAGTACTTC	TRBD2	few	TRBV11-3	TRBJ2-5
CASSPRDRVLNTEAFF	TGTGCCAGCAGCCCACGGGACAGGGTGCTGAACACTGAAGCTTTCTTT	TRBD1	-	TRBV9	TRBJ1-1
CTSRGRSGANVLTF	TGTACCAGCAGAGGACGGTCCGGGGCCAACGTCCTGACTTTC	-	-	TRBV21-1	TRBJ2-6
CASSPLTDSLTYEQYF	TGTGCCAGCAGTCCCCTGACAGACTCGTTAACCTACGAGCAGTACTTC	-	-	TRBV28	TRBJ2-7
CSVAQGGNYGYTF	TGCAGCGTCGCACAGGGGGGAAACTATGGCTACACCTTC	TRBD1	few	TRBV29-1	TRBJ1-2
CSAGTGAGNEQFF	TGCAGTGCTGGGACAGGGGCGGGGAATGAGCAGTTCTTC	TRBD1	few	TRBV20-1	TRBJ2-1
CASRASSGSGNEQFF	TGTGCCAGCCGCGCCTCTAGCGGGAGTGGCAATGAGCAGTTCTTC	TRBD2	-	TRBV2	TRBJ2-1
CASLPLGVGGETQYF	TGCGCCAGCCTGCCCTTGGGCGTCGGTGGAGAGACCCAGTACTTC	-	-	TRBV5-1	TRBJ2-5
CAGGLAGEAYNEQFF	TGTGCCGGGGGACTAGCGGGGGAGGCCTACAATGAGCAGTTCTTC	TRBD2	few	TRBV2	TRBJ2-1
CSVEGREGGSLNIQYF	TGCAGCGTTGAAGGCAGGGAGGGTGGTAGTTTGAACATTCAGTACTTC	TRBD2	many	TRBV29-1	TRBJ2-4
CASSLGRDDGCYEQYF	TGTGCCAGCAGCTTAGGCCGGGACGACGGGTGCTACGAGCAGTACTTC	-	-	TRBV13	TRBJ2-7
CASSLVGMGTDTQYF	TGTGCCAGCAGCTTGGTTGGTATGGGGACAGATACGCAGTATTTT	-	-	TRBV5-6	TRBJ2-3
CASSSTGVTYEQYF	TGTGCCAGCAGCTCGACAGGGGTAACCTACGAGCAGTACTTC	TRBD1	few	TRBV27	TRBJ2-7
CASSPNPQGVSTDTQYF	TGTGCCAGCAGCCCAAACCCCCAGGGGGTTAGCACAGATACGCAGTATTTT	TRBD1	few	TRBV7-8	TRBJ2-3
CASSGQGVTGELFF	TGCGCCAGCAGCGGGCAGGGGGTCACCGGGGAGCTGTTTTTT	TRBD1	-	TRBV4-1	TRBJ2-2
CASSKTSGGAVETQYF	TGTGCCAGCAGTAAGACTAGCGGGGGGGCCGTGGAGACCCAGTACTTC	TRBD2	-	TRBV6-6	TRBJ2-5
CATSREGQGVTDTQYF	TGTGCCACCAGCAGGGAGGGACAGGGGGTAACAGATACGCAGTATTTT	TRBD1	once	TRBV15	TRBJ2-3
CASTTGQYNEQFF	TGTGCCAGCACGACGGGCCAATACAATGAGCAGTTCTTC	-	-	TRBV6-1	TRBJ2-1
CASSRSSGLGYEQYF	TGTGCCAGCAGCCGGTCTTCGGGGTTGGGCTACGAGCAGTACTTC	-	-	TRBV14	TRBJ2-7
CASSERVADTQYF	TGTGCCAGCAGTGAACGCGTGGCAGATACGCAGTATTTT	-	few	TRBV6-1	TRBJ2-3
CASSQGYKEQFF	TGTGCCAGCAGCCAGGGTTACAAGGAGCAGTTCTTC	-	few	TRBV4-2	TRBJ2-1
CASSAAEAYNEQFF	TGCGCCAGCAGTGCGGCAGAGGCCTACAATGAGCAGTTCTTC	-	-	TRBV5-1	TRBJ2-1
CSASLAGLETQYF	TGCAGTGCTAGTTTAGCGGGGTTGGAGACCCAGTACTTC	TRBD2	-	TRBV20-1	TRBJ2-5
CASREGGPSYNSPLHF	TGTGCCAGCAGAGAGGGGGGCCCCTCCTATAATTCACCCCTCCACTTT	-	few	TRBV28	TRBJ1-6
CASSLGVLDYGYTF	TGCGCCAGCAGCTTGGGGGTATTGGACTATGGCTACACCTTC	-	-	TRBV5-1	TRBJ1-2
CSATDPGLAGYEQYF	TGCAGTGCTACAGACCCGGGACTAGCTGGGTACGAGCAGTACTTC	TRBD2	many	TRBV20-1	TRBJ2-7
CASSESSLGGAFF	TGTGCCAGCAGTGAAAGTTCCTTGGGTGGAGCTTTCTTT	-	-	TRBV2	TRBJ1-1
CASSYSTGMETQYF	TGTGCCAGCAGTTACTCAACGGGTATGGAGACCCAGTACTTC	-	few	TRBV6-6	TRBJ2-5
CAWSAKGYEQYF	TGTGCCTGGAGTGCGAAGGGTTACGAGCAGTACTTC	-	few	TRBV30	TRBJ2-7
CTISEPTRGLEAFF	TGTACCATCAGTGAGCCAACAAGGGGGCTTGAAGCTTTCTTT	TRBD1	-	TRBV10-3	TRBJ1-1
CSVAFGAEAFF	TGCAGCGTGGCTTTTGGGGCTGAAGCTTTCTTT	-	few	TRBV29-1	TRBJ1-1
CSARTGTQPQHF	TGCAGTGCGCGGACAGGGACTCAGCCCCAGCATTTT	TRBD1	few	TRBV20-1	TRBJ1-5
CASSQRNGQGLSVNSPLHF	TGCGCCAGCAGCCAAAGGAACGGGCAGGGGTTAAGTGTTAATTCACCCCTCCACTTT	-	-	TRBV4-1	TRBJ1-6
CASSPGRVNEKLFF	TGTGCCAGCAGCCCCGGCAGGGTAAATGAAAAACTGTTTTTT	-	many	TRBV27	TRBJ1-4
CASSLPSGGMTDTQYF	TGCGCCAGCAGTTTACCTAGCGGGGGGATGACAGATACGCAGTATTTT	TRBD2	-	TRBV5-1	TRBJ2-3